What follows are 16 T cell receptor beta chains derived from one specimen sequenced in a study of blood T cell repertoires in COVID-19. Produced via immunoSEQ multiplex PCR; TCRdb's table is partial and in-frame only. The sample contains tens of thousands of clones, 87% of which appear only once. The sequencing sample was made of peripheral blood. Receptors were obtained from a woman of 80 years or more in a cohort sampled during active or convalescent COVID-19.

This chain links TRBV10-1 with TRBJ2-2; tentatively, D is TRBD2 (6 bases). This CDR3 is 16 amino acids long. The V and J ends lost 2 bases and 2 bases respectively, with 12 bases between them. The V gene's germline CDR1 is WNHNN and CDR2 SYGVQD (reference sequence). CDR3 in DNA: TGCGCCAGCAGTGAGAGGAGGGCCCTAAACACCGGGGAGCTGTTTTTT. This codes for CASSERRALNTGELFF.

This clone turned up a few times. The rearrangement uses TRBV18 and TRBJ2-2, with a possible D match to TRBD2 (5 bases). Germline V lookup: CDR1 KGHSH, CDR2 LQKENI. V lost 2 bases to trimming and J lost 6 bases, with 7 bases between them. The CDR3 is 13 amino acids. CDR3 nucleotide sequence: TGTGCCAGCTCACCAGAACTAGCCGGGGAGCTGTTTTTT. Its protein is CASSPELAGELFF.

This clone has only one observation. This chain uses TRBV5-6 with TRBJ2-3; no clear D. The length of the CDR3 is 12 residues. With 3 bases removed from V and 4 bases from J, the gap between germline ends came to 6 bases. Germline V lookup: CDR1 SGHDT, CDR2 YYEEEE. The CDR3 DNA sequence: TGTGCCAGCAGCTCGAGGCCAGATACGCAGTATTTT. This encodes CASSSRPDTQYF.

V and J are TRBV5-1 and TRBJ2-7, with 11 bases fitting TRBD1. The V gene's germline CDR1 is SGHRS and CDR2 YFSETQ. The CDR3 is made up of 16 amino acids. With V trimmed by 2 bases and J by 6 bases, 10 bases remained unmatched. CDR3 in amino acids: CASSLNPGQGVREQYF. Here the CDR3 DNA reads TGCGCCAGCAGCTTAAACCCGGGACAGGGGGTCCGCGAGCAGTACTTC.

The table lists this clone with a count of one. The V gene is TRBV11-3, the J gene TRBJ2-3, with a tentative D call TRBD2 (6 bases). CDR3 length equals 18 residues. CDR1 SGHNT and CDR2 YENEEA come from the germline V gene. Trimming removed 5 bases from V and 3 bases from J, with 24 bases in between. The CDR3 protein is CASSAPLGRLGGTDTQYF. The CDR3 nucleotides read TGTGCCAGCAGCGCCCCCTTAGGGCGGCTGGGGGGTACAGATACGCAGTATTTT.

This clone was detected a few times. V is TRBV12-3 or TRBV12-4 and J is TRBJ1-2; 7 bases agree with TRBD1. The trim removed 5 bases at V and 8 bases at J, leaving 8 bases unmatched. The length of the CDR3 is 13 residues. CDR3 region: CASSETGRVGYTF. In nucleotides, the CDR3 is TGTGCCAGCAGTGAGACAGGGCGGGTAGGCTACACCTTC.

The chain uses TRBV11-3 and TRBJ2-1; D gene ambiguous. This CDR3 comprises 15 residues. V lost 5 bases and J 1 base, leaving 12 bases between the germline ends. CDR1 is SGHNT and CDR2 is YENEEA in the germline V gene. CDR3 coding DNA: TGTGCCAGCAGCCTGGAGTCTCAGTCCTACAATGAGCAGTTCTTC. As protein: CASSLESQSYNEQFF.

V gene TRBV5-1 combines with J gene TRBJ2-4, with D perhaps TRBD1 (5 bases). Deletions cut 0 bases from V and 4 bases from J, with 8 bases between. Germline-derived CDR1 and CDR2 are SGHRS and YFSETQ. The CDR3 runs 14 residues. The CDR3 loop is CASSLDGHKNIQYF. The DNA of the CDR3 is TGCGCCAGCAGCTTGGACGGACATAAAAACATTCAGTACTTC.

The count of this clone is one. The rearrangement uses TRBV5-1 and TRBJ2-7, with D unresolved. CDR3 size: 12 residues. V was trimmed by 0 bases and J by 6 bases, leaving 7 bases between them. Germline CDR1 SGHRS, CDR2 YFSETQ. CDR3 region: CASSLGAGEQYF. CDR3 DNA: TGCGCCAGCAGCTTGGGGGCTGGCGAGCAGTACTTC.

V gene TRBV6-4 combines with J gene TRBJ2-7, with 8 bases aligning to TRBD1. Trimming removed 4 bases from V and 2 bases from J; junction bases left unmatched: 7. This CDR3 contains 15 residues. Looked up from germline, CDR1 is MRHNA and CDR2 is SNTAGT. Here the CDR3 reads CASSALRQGPYEQYF. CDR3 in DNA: TGTGCCAGCAGTGCTCTCCGACAGGGGCCCTACGAGCAGTACTTC.

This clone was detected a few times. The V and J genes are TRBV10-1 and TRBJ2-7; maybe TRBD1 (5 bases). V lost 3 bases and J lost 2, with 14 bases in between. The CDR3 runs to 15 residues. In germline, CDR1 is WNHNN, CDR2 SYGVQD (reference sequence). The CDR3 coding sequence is TGCGCCAGCAGTGAAGGTACAGGTCCCCCCTACGAGCAGTACTTC. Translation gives CASSEGTGPPYEQYF.

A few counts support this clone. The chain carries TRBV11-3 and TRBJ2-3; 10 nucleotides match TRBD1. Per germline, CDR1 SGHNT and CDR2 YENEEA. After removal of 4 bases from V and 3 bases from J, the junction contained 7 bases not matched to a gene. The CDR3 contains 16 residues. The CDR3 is CASSSRTGGLTDTQYF. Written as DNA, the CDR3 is TGTGCCAGCAGCTCACGGACAGGGGGGTTAACAGATACGCAGTATTTT.

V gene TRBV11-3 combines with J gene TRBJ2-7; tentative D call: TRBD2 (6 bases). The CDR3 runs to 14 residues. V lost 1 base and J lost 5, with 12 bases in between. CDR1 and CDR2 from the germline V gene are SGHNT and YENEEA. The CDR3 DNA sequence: TGTGCCAGCAGCTTAGCGGGAGTACCCGACGAGCAGTACTTC. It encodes CASSLAGVPDEQYF.

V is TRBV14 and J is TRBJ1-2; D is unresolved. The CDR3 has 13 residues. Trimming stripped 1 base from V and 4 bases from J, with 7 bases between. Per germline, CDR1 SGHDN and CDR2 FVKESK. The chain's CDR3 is CASSQGRGYGYTF. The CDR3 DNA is TGTGCCAGCAGCCAAGGACGGGGCTATGGCTACACCTTC.

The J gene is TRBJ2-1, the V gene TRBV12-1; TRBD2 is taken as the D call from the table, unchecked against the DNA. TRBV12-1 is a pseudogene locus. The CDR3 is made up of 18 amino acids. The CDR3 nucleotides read TGTGCCAGCAGCCACAATCCGGCGGGAGGCTCCTCCTACAATGAGCAGTTCTTC. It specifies CASSHNPAGGSSYNEQFF.

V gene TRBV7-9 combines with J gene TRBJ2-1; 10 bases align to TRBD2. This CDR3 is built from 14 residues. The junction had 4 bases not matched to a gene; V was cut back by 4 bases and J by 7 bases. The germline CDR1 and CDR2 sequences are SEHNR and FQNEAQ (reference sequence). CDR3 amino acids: CASSYSGRYNEQFF. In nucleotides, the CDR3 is TGTGCCAGCAGCTATAGCGGGAGGTATAATGAGCAGTTCTTC.